The T cell receptor beta chain under discussion was sequenced for a study of shared clonotypes between healthy human individuals (dated by TCRdb to about 2020). Regarding the research as a whole: A couple of women and three men aged 18 to 49 years were included in the cohort. To estimate repertoire size and how much clonotype sharing occurs between individuals, the study deeply sequenced the blood TCR repertoires of about 5 healthy adults. Per donor, leukapheresis produced somewhere between about 0.85 and 9.5 billion PBMCs. For each donor, CD4 naive and CD4 memory were each given three plates, CD8 naive was given two plates, and CD8 memory was given one plate. To increase sequencing depth and limit assay-specific biases, different laboratories used diverse techniques to prepare libraries and sequence TCR repertoires. Study-level results and caveats: Only blood was sampled, and tissue TCR repertoires likely differ from those in blood. Because the study included a small number of donors, the genetic and exposure-history diversity represented was limited. Across several donors, roughly 5% of naive CD4, around 3.5% of naive CD8, 2% to 2.5% of memory CD4, and approximately 0.4% of memory CD8 clonotypes were shared. Naive subsets generally had larger estimated clonotype richness than memory subsets. Incomplete sequencing was indicated by rarefaction of sorted-subset datasets, despite the large sequencing depth. Clonotypes shared by all four sorted-subset donors showed higher generation probabilities than non-shared clonotypes. Based on pairwise subsampling, the degree of clonotype sharing among donors was expected to be affected by sequencing depth.

This clone has more than one count but fewer than ten. Its antigen target is currently unknown. Base qualities are not provided; no much larger clone lies one nucleotide away. Healthy HIV-negative adults with no recently reported acute infections or vaccinations were included as donors. All donors were Caucasian adults living in Nashville, Tennessee, USA. Magnetic negative selection was used to enrich CD4+ T cells, after which naive cells were positively selected on CD45RA and the negative fraction became the memory subset. Blood was collected by leukapheresis, and PBMCs were isolated by Ficoll-Histopaque density gradient centrifugation and then cryopreserved in liquid nitrogen vapor phase. Purity and quantity of every magnetically sorted T cell population were checked by analytical flow cytometry. Genomic DNA was isolated from every sorted fraction and measured by UV absorbance on a Nanodrop 2000c.

TCR CDR3 regions were amplified from genomic DNA by multiplex PCR using the deep immunoSEQ assay. For each cell subset, the extracted genomic DNA was distributed evenly across all wells of several immunoSEQ 96-well plates, and each plate served as one replicate. Each replicate PCR for sorted subsets received about 180 ng genomic DNA, equal to tens of thousands of T cell genomes. The purified libraries were quantified using a Qubit 3.0 fluorometer, sized with a Bioanalyzer 2100, and then quantified again using the KAPA Library Quantification kit. A separate single-read 150-cycle Illumina NextSeq 550 flow cell was used to sequence each immunoSEQ 96-well plate. On the authors' methods: Because the immunoSEQ output included only junctional sequences and no quality scores, the filtering could not be the same as the filtering used for full-length reads. Sequences were annotated with PyIR, a Python wrapper for IgBLAST v1.9, using IMGT germline references to assign V/J genes and CDR3. Reads were filtered out if the reads had weak V/J assignments (E-value above 1e-6), no CDR3, stop codons, out-of-frame junctions, or ambiguous translated residues. A V3J clonotype was defined by an identical inferred V gene, J gene, and CDR3 amino acid sequence. Percentage overlap between repertoires was computed as shared unique clonotypes divided by the size of the smaller repertoire. Repertoire richness was assessed with RTK rarefaction, the Chao1 estimator, and Recon v2.1 estimates of unobserved clonotypes. Generation probabilities for all TCRbeta clonotypes obtained by the gDNA method from a handful of donors were computed using OLGA. This is the immuneACCESS table as TCRdb keeps it, with only in-frame sequences that have V and J called. A part of the clones is gone; compared with another copy, unresolved V genes explain less than half, and the rest is unexplained. From that table come the V and J calls and clone size; the DNA was used to work out D and trimming. The sample table contains about 1 million clones; only one count was recorded for around 76% of them. Together, the top ten hold about 1.5% of the sample.

CDR1 SGHNT and CDR2 YYREEE were looked up in the germline V gene (reference sequence). Trimming removed 7 bases from V and 2 bases from J, leaving 25 bases between the germline ends. Including the terminal cysteine and phenylalanine, the CDR3 comprises 17 residues. Just the 51-base CDR3 DNA is kept, in frame starting at base 1. Here the chain combines TRBV5-4 and TRBJ2-7; the D region possibly corresponds to TRBD1 (6 bases align). This sequence was found in a man between 18 and 29 years old in good health. Sequenced input: memory CD4+ T cells sorted from blood. The intended sense of this specimen's cell subset or site label: CD45RA-negative fraction. CDR3 loop: CASGSFGQTLSPYEQYF. The nucleotides read TGTGCCAGCGGGTCATTCGGACAGACCCTATCCCCCTACGAGCAGTACTTC.